These T cell receptor beta chains were read from a single sample in a study of blood T cell repertoires in COVID-19. Clones were sequenced by immunoSEQ multiplex PCR, and TCRdb holds only the in-frame ones, with some missing. Among fewer than 450,000 clones listed, 70% to 90% were seen once. Sequenced: PBMCs or T cells enriched from blood (not recorded which). These receptor sequences come from a woman under 30 who had recovered from COVID-19. The CDR3 runs from the conserved cysteine through the conserved F or W. The order of the fields is V gene, CDR3 protein.

V: TRBV18
CDR3: CASSPPLTEYNEQFF

V: TRBV3-1/TRBV3-2
CDR3: CASSQVLAVQSNEQFF

V: TRBV18
CDR3: CASSPNGYNEQFF

V: TRBV28
CDR3: CASSPPFNIQYF

V: TRBV5-6
CDR3: CASSLARREGKLFF

V: TRBV5-8
CDR3: CASSLGGTGGETQYF

V: TRBV4-3
CDR3: CASSQELAGGADTQYF

V: TRBV12-3/TRBV12-4
CDR3: CASSGQFEETQYF

V: TRBV5-1
CDR3: CASSMDRGWTEAFF

V: TRBV5-1
CDR3: CASSSEGGVTEAFF

V: TRBV2
CDR3: CASSRQGLSGYTF

V: TRBV5-5
CDR3: CASSWGQGGAGELFF

V: TRBV5-6
CDR3: CASSLRDFHYTQYF

V: TRBV11-2
CDR3: CASSSSTGPYEQYF

V: TRBV18
CDR3: CASSNGQSYEQYF

V: TRBV2
CDR3: CASRFTSGGVSYNEQFF

V: TRBV9
CDR3: CASSPSGLGGELFF

V: TRBV6-5
CDR3: CASSRGRANYGYTF

V: TRBV4-3
CDR3: CASSQVGQGMDEQFF

V: TRBV30
CDR3: CAWSSGISNSPLHF

V: TRBV5-4
CDR3: CASSSDGGQINEQFF

V: TRBV6-2/TRBV6-3
CDR3: CASSWPFPRAGGQGREQFF

V: TRBV9
CDR3: CASSVGGGGYTF

V: TRBV11-2
CDR3: CASSLGPGVNTEAFF

V: TRBV6-1
CDR3: CASSEAARSSGAYQETQYF

V: TRBV7-2
CDR3: CASSLQAHSYNSPLHF

V: TRBV4-1
CDR3: CASSLLVAGAPSGSNQPQHF

V: TRBV6-5
CDR3: CASRGGPETQYF

V: TRBV9
CDR3: CASSVDPGKSTEAFF

V: TRBV28
CDR3: CASSSGQGRKKLFF

V: TRBV4-2
CDR3: CASSHLETGNTEAFF

V: TRBV6-2/TRBV6-3
CDR3: CASSPGQFPQPQHF

V: TRBV29-1
CDR3: CSVEMSGGLSTEAFF

V: TRBV18
CDR3: CASSRGQGGYGYTF

V: TRBV5-1
CDR3: CASSSNRITNEKLFF

V: TRBV6-5
CDR3: CASSRQNGYTF

V: TRBV2
CDR3: CASSVGAGAYYEQYF

V: TRBV2
CDR3: CASRSQTAGNTIYF

V: TRBV7-2
CDR3: CASRTQGPGNTEAFF

V: TRBV30
CDR3: CARYPGESYGYTF

V: TRBV5-1
CDR3: CASSLGQAATNEKLFF

V: TRBV19
CDR3: CASSNPPVNYGYTF

V: TRBV5-6
CDR3: CASSSSGQIFEETQYF

V: TRBV30
CDR3: CAWSLQGFYYEQYF

V: TRBV20-1
CDR3: CSASSRIEKLFF

V: TRBV11-2
CDR3: CASSLARLSNQPQHF

V: TRBV15
CDR3: CATSRDPRSLANYGYTF

V: TRBV11-3
CDR3: CASSLDRLSNEQFF

V: TRBV20-1
CDR3: CSASRRVNTEAFF

V: TRBV11-3
CDR3: CASSLVSGGVHNEQFF

V: TRBV7-6
CDR3: CASSSTGPSWNSPLHF

V: TRBV14
CDR3: CASSHPRGVAGGNTIYF

V: TRBV5-1
CDR3: CASSLESLNEKLFF

V: TRBV6-2/TRBV6-3
CDR3: CASSLMQGARTEAFF

V: TRBV5-1
CDR3: CASSFEDRGREQYF

V: TRBV3-1/TRBV3-2
CDR3: CASSQYRQGAGGYGYTF

V: TRBV2
CDR3: CASSEFPGLVDGYTF

V: TRBV6-5
CDR3: CASTDSTSGNTIYF

V: TRBV5-6
CDR3: CASSRLDRDNSPLHF

V: TRBV3-1/TRBV3-2
CDR3: CASGRTWPEQYF